This TCR beta chain derives from a study of esophageal squamous cell carcinoma under preoperative chemotherapy. Whole-study findings and limits: Peripheral T cells showed a significant TCR diversity increase after chemotherapy, unlike tumor-infiltrating lymphocytes. Peripheral T cells migrating into the tumor appeared to partly supply post-treatment tumor-infiltrating lymphocytes. Paclitaxel-nedaplatin therapy caused immediate, substantial clonotype frequency changes.

With respect to this clonotype: Its antigen is unidentified. One end of the junction fails to match germline, which may point to a read error.

The time point here: after preoperative PTX-NDP chemotherapy. Preoperative chemotherapy with paclitaxel-nedaplatin was given to patients before surgery. TCRdb reprocessed the PCR reads via MiXCR and lists one record per CDR3 protein. The sample includes around 11,000 distinct CDR3 sequences, roughly 60% seen only once; the top ten take 25% to 35%. Germline values: CDR1 MNHNS, CDR2 SASEGT. The CDR3 covers 16 residues. The TCR comes from a human donor with esophageal squamous cell carcinoma. The donor label of this sample is uncertain. This material was obtained from a patient given preoperative chemotherapy. The gene calls are TRBV6-1 and TRBJ2-4; the match to TRBD2 covers 8 bases. DNA of the CDR3: TGTGCCAGCAGTGAATCGGGGGGGAGCGCCACAGACACGCAGTATTTC. Protein sequence: CASSESGGSATDTQYF.